Below are 8 T cell receptor beta chains sequenced from a single sample in a study of blood T cell repertoires in COVID-19. Generated by immunoSEQ multiplex PCR, the TCRdb table keeps only in-frame clones and is missing some. The sample yields roughly 190,000 clones, roughly 79% seen once. Input material: peripheral blood. These TCRs come from a woman in her thirties or forties with COVID-19, enrolled during active disease.

V usage is TRBV6-4 and J usage is TRBJ2-2, with 10 bases lining up with TRBD1. This CDR3 region has 15 residues. Germline-derived CDR1 and CDR2 are MRHNA and SNTAGT. With 7 bases clipped from V and 3 bases from J, the junction kept 5 bases outside the gene matches. Here the CDR3 DNA reads TGTGCCAGCAAATTGGACAGGGGGTACACCGGGGAGCTGTTTTTT. It specifies CASKLDRGYTGELFF.

The chain combines TRBV5-1 with TRBJ1-1; 9 nucleotides match TRBD1. V lost 0 bases and J lost 9; bases outside the gene matches: 3. The CDR3 is 13 residues long. Per germline, CDR1 SGHRS and CDR2 YFSETQ. The CDR3 here is CASSLEGQGKAFF. The DNA for the CDR3 is TGCGCCAGCAGCTTGGAGGGACAGGGAAAAGCTTTCTTT.

V is TRBV30 and J is TRBJ1-3, with 8 nucleotides matching TRBD1. This CDR3 comprises 14 residues. The germline V gene encodes CDR1 GTSNPN and CDR2 SVGIG (reference sequence). Losses at the gene ends were 3 bases for V and 5 bases for J; bases not matched to a gene: 6. This CDR3 reads CAWSRGTGRNTIYF. Written as DNA, the CDR3 is TGTGCCTGGAGCCGTGGGACAGGCAGAAACACCATATATTTT.

The chain has TRBV7-8 and TRBJ2-7, with 10 bases aligning to TRBD2. CDR1 and CDR2 from the germline V gene are SGHVS and FQNEAQ. The trim removed 1 base at V and 0 bases at J, leaving 3 bases unmatched. The CDR3 consists of 16 residues. Here the CDR3 DNA reads TGTGCCAGCAGCTTAGGGACTAGCGGCAGCTCCTACGAGCAGTACTTC. Protein sequence: CASSLGTSGSSYEQYF.

This clone has only a few counts. The gene calls are TRBV30 and TRBJ2-7, with 7 bases that match TRBD1. The CDR3 length is 14 residues. V lost 3 bases, J lost 0 bases, and 5 bases stayed unmatched. Germline V lookup: CDR1 GTSNPN, CDR2 SVGIG (reference sequence). CDR3 residues: CAWSPDRSSYEQYF. The DNA of the CDR3 is TGTGCCTGGAGCCCGGACAGGAGCTCCTACGAGCAGTACTTC.

This clone was seen just once. This chain uses TRBV2 with TRBJ1-6; the D is unclear. Trimming took 7 bases from V and 6 from J, leaving 13 bases between them. Germline CDR1 SNHLY, CDR2 FYNNEI. The CDR3 is made up of 14 amino acids. The CDR3 bases are TGTGCCAGCATGCGAGGGTACGGTAATTCACCCCTCCACTTT. Its protein product is CASMRGYGNSPLHF.

In this sample, this clone turned up once. The chain employs TRBV9 and TRBJ2-1, with 7 bases fitting TRBD1. Germline V lookup: CDR1 SGDLS, CDR2 YYNGEE. This CDR3 is 16 amino acids long. After removal of 3 bases from V and 0 bases from J, the junction contained 6 bases not matched to a gene. The CDR3 DNA reads TGTGCCAGCAGCGGGGCACAGGGGAGCTCCTACAATGAGCAGTTCTTC. It codes for CASSGAQGSSYNEQFF.

The V call is TRBV29-1, the J call TRBJ2-2; 8 bases match TRBD2. The germline V gene encodes CDR1 SQVTM and CDR2 ANQGSEA. The CDR3 covers 13 residues. The junction had 3 bases not matched to a gene; V was cut back by 3 bases and J by 6 bases. In DNA, the CDR3 is TGCAGCGTTGATGGAGCGGGGGCCGGGGAGCTGTTTTTT. It is translated as CSVDGAGAGELFF.